The T cell receptor (beta chain) under discussion was sequenced for a study of identical twins. On this clonotype: Its antigen is not identified.

Study-level findings and limits: Its conclusions, products of cross-sectional statistical analysis, did not come from following the same donors.

The CDR3 extends over 13 amino acids. After removal of 9 bases from V and 9 bases from J, the junction contained 4 bases not matched to a gene. Per germline, CDR1 SEHNR and CDR2 FQNEAQ (reference sequence). TCRdb re-derived calls from the 5' RACE reads in MiXCR, one entry per CDR3 protein. The sample contains about 690,000 distinct CDR3 sequences, around 21% of which appear only once. The same data also went into a second study, on T cells expressing NK-cell markers. This second study says: With respect to HCMV, seven of the eight sequenced donors were seropositive, and one was seronegative.

The material sequenced was PBMCs. This clonotype was obtained from a woman between 18 and 29 years old in good health. V gene TRBV7-9 combines with J gene TRBJ2-1, with TRBD2 identical over 14 bases. The CDR3 loop reads CASRLAGGFEQFF. The CDR3, as DNA: TGTGCCAGTAGACTAGCGGGAGGGTTTGAGCAGTTCTTC.